What follows is one T cell receptor (beta chain) and its context. In the study's own analysis: Reference gene primer amplification gave estimated nucleated cell counts. Clones were read by immunoSEQ multiplex PCR, and TCRdb kept only the in-frame ones, dropping some. The D gene and trimming were derived from the DNA, and the V and J assignments and clone size from that table. The sample lists roughly 180,000 clones, more than 70% occurring once. The sample is drawn from a study of blood T cell repertoires in COVID-19. CDR1 and CDR2 from the germline V gene are MDHEN and SYDVKM. The ends were cut back, 3 bases at V and 2 bases at J, with 10 bases in the middle. The CDR3 is 14 amino acids. The study drew participants aged roughly 18 to 95 years from roughly 25 US areas. Participants' own reports of clinical history determined their cohort assignment.

The J gene is TRBJ1-2, the V gene TRBV28; D is uncertain. The TCR was taken from a woman in her 30s who had recovered from COVID-19. Sequenced: PBMCs or T cells enriched from blood (not recorded which). CDR3 sequence reads: CASSLEGYNYGYTF. CDR3 coding DNA: TGTGCCAGCAGTTTGGAGGGTTACAACTATGGCTACACCTTC.